Each of the 24 T cell receptor beta chains below was sequenced from the same sample in a study of blood T cell repertoires in COVID-19 (TCRdb year 2020). The library was obtained by the immunoSEQ multiplex PCR assay. The source is immuneACCESS, and TCRdb retained only in-frame sequences with V and J called. Part of the clones is not carried over; for the studies checked, unresolved V genes explain less than half of this, and the remainder is unexplained. This sample has 150,000 to 200,000 clones in its table, and roughly 80% of those were observed once. The leading ten clones occupy roughly 12% of the sample. The sample taken for sequencing was peripheral blood. All receptors derive from a woman of 80 years or more with COVID-19, enrolled during active disease.

This chain links TRBV6-2 or TRBV6-3 with TRBJ2-3; TRBD2 aligns across 13 bases. This CDR3 region has 18 residues. Germline-derived CDR1 and CDR2 are MNHEY and SVGEGT. With V trimmed by 5 bases and J by 0 bases, 8 bases remained unmatched. The CDR3 DNA follows: TGTGCCAGCAGTACAACTAGCGGGGGGGTCGTTAGCACAGATACGCAGTATTTT. This codes for CASSTTSGGVVSTDTQYF.

This chain links TRBV6-1 with TRBJ2-7, with TRBD1 identical over 7 bases. V lost 4 bases to trimming and J lost 3 bases; unmatched junction nucleotides: 12. Germline V gene lookup returns CDR1 MNHNS and CDR2 SASEGT. This CDR3 contains 16 residues. Written as DNA, the CDR3 is TGTGCCAGCAGTGTACCGACAGGGTTCCCCATCTACGAGCAGTACTTC. Protein product: CASSVPTGFPIYEQYF.

The chain joins TRBV7-6 to TRBJ2-7, with 9 bases identical to TRBD1. V was clipped by 5 bases and J by 6 bases; unmatched bases: 11. CDR3 length: 15 amino acids. The V gene's germline CDR1 is SGHVS and CDR2 FNYEAQ. Here the CDR3 DNA reads TGTGCCAGCAGCCCCATGAGCGGGACAGGGACCGAGCAGTACTTC. Its translation is CASSPMSGTGTEQYF.

This clone was detected only a few times. The chain has TRBV18 and TRBJ1-3, with a possible D match to TRBD1 (5 bases). CDR1 is KGHSH and CDR2 is LQKENI in the germline V gene. Trimming cost V 5 bases and J 2 bases, with 10 bases left between them. The length of the CDR3 is 14 residues. The CDR3 loop is CASSLQEAGNTIYF. The CDR3, as DNA: TGTGCCAGCTCATTACAGGAAGCTGGAAACACCATATATTTT.

The CDR3 nucleotides are TGTGCCAGCAGCTTAGTAGGGGCCACCGGGGAGCTGTTTTTT. Its translation: CASSLVGATGELFF. The V call is TRBV7-2, the J call TRBJ2-2; possibly TRBD1 for D (5 bases). Trimming removed 1 base at V and 4 bases at J, with 7 bases between. The V gene's germline CDR1 is SGHTA and CDR2 FQGNSA. The CDR3 runs 14 residues.

This chain connects TRBV6-5 to TRBJ1-4; TRBD1 matches 8 bases. The CDR3 totals 14 residues. The junction had 2 bases not matched to a gene; V was cut back by 2 bases and J by 6 bases. The V gene's germline CDR1 is MNHEY and CDR2 SVGAGI. The chain's CDR3 is CASSYQDRDEKLFF. CDR3 DNA: TGTGCCAGCAGTTACCAGGACAGGGATGAAAAACTGTTTTTT.

The table lists this clone with a count of one. The chain employs TRBV5-1 and TRBJ2-7; tentative D call: TRBD2 (6 bases). V was shortened by 5 bases and J by 3 bases, with 15 bases between the two germline ends. The CDR3 extends over 14 amino acids. CDR1 is SGHRS and CDR2 is YFSETQ in the germline V gene. The CDR3: CASRAGGYNYEQYF. The CDR3 nucleotides read TGCGCCAGCAGGGCCGGGGGTTACAACTACGAGCAGTACTTC.

The chain employs TRBV7-9 and TRBJ2-4; no reliable D call. In germline, CDR1 is SEHNR, CDR2 FQNEAQ (reference sequence). The CDR3 covers 15 residues. Trimming left V 5 bases short and J 2 bases short, with 13 bases between. The DNA of the CDR3 is TGTGCCAGCAGCGGTCGCGAGGATTCCAAAAACATTCAGTACTTC. As protein: CASSGREDSKNIQYF.

This sequence joins TRBV25-1 and TRBJ1-2; D perhaps matches TRBD1 (5 bases). This CDR3 is built from 13 residues. Looked up from germline, CDR1 is MGHDK and CDR2 is SYGVNS. V was pared by 5 bases and J by 3 bases, with 10 bases between. The chain's CDR3 is CASSPTVHYGYTF. DNA of the CDR3: TGTGCCAGCAGTCCGACAGTCCACTATGGCTACACCTTC.

The chain couples TRBV7-8 to TRBJ2-2; 7 bases line up with TRBD1. With 5 bases clipped from V and 6 bases from J, the junction kept 6 bases outside the gene matches. This CDR3 has 14 amino acids. The germline gives CDR1 SGHVS, CDR2 FQNEAQ. This CDR3 reads CASSRDRESGELFF. In DNA form, the CDR3 reads TGTGCCAGCAGCCGCGACAGGGAGTCCGGGGAGCTGTTTTTT.

The rearrangement uses TRBV5-1 and TRBJ2-7; a weak D match, TRBD1 (6 bases). The CDR3 totals 16 residues. V was pared by 4 bases and J by 6 bases, with 23 bases between. Germline V gene sequence: CDR1 SGHRS, CDR2 YFSETQ. The CDR3: CASSRTTTGLAGEQYF. In DNA form, the CDR3 reads TGCGCCAGCAGCCGAACTACTACAGGGTTGGCAGGCGAGCAGTACTTC.

This rearrangement joins TRBV27 to TRBJ1-2, with 9 bases identical to TRBD1. Germline lookup yields CDR1 MNHEY and CDR2 SMNVEV (reference sequence). The length of the CDR3 is 15 residues. V trimming: 5 bases; J trimming: 8 bases; junction bases outside the gene matches: 12. CDR3 DNA sequence: TGTGCCAGCAGTCCCCAGGACAGGGGTTGGGGCGGCTACACCTTC. It is translated as CASSPQDRGWGGYTF.

The J gene is TRBJ1-1, the V gene TRBV30; TRBD1 matches 7 bases. CDR1 is GTSNPN and CDR2 is SVGIG in the germline V gene (reference sequence). After removal of 1 base from V and 6 bases from J, the junction contained 11 bases not matched to a gene. CDR3 size: 15 residues. The CDR3 protein is CAWSDGTARVAEAFF. As DNA, the CDR3 is TGTGCCTGGAGTGACGGGACAGCGAGGGTCGCTGAAGCTTTCTTT.

The rearrangement links TRBV12-3 or TRBV12-4 to TRBJ1-5; no firm D call. CDR3 length equals 12 residues. Trimming cost V 3 bases and J 4 bases, with 4 bases left between them. The CDR3 DNA reads as TGTGCCAGCAGTTTTTCTAATCAGCCCCAGCATTTT. Amino acids: CASSFSNQPQHF.

This clone has a single count. The chain combines TRBV5-1 with TRBJ2-5; a weak D match, TRBD2 (6 bases). The CDR3 length is 15 residues. CDR1 is SGHRS and CDR2 is YFSETQ in the germline V gene. Trimming cost V 1 base and J 1 base, with 11 bases left between them. The chain's CDR3 is CASSLLARSQETQYF. The CDR3 DNA sequence: TGCGCCAGCAGCTTGCTAGCGCGGTCCCAAGAGACCCAGTACTTC.

The chain carries TRBV25-1 and TRBJ2-2; 7 bases map to TRBD1. V trimming: 5 bases; J trimming: 0 bases; junction bases outside the gene matches: 9. CDR1 is MGHDK and CDR2 is SYGVNS in the germline V gene. The CDR3 runs 17 residues. Here the CDR3 reads CASSSPRQGANTGELFF. CDR3 DNA sequence: TGTGCCAGCAGTAGCCCCCGACAGGGTGCGAACACCGGGGAGCTGTTTTTT.

The chain uses TRBV9 and TRBJ1-2, with D perhaps TRBD1 (5 bases). CDR1 is SGDLS and CDR2 is YYNGEE in the germline V gene. This CDR3 is 15 amino acids long. Deletions cut 0 bases from V and 3 bases from J, with 12 bases between. The CDR3 bases are TGTGCCAGCAGCGTAGGGTCAGGGAACTACTATGGCTACACCTTC. This gives the protein CASSVGSGNYYGYTF.

The rearrangement joins TRBV11-2 to TRBJ1-5; D is unclear. Per the germline V gene, CDR1 is SGHAT and CDR2 is FQNNGV. The ends were cut back, 4 bases at V and 5 bases at J, with 9 bases in the middle. CDR3 length: 13 residues. The DNA of the CDR3 is TGTGCCAGCAGCTCCTCGAGCGATCAGCCCCAGCATTTT. Its protein product is CASSSSSDQPQHF.

The rearrangement uses TRBV27 and TRBJ1-1; 12 bases align to TRBD1. With V trimmed by 5 bases and J by 5 bases, 6 bases remained unmatched. Per germline, CDR1 MNHEY and CDR2 SMNVEV (reference sequence). The CDR3 runs to 15 residues. This chain's CDR3 is CASSLGQGAGTEAFF. DNA for the CDR3: TGTGCCAGCAGTCTGGGACAGGGGGCTGGTACTGAAGCTTTCTTT.

The chain is built from TRBV19 and TRBJ1-1, with TRBD1 matching 8 bases. Germline CDR1 LNHDA, CDR2 SQIVND (reference sequence). This CDR3 has 15 residues. Unmatched junction bases numbered 10, after V lost 9 bases and J lost 1 base. Here the CDR3 DNA reads TGTGCCAGCAAAACCTCAGGGGGCCGGAACACTGAAGCTTTCTTT. It is translated as CASKTSGGRNTEAFF.

Written as DNA, the CDR3 is TGCAGTGCTAGTCGGGACAGGGGCTACTATGGCTACACCTTC. Translated, it gives CSASRDRGYYGYTF. The rearrangement links TRBV20-1 to TRBJ1-2; 10 nucleotides align to TRBD1. The ends lost 3 bases at V and 3 bases at J; junction bases unmatched: 4. The CDR3 has 14 amino acids. From germline, CDR1 is DFQATT and CDR2 SNEGSKA (reference sequence).

The gene calls are TRBV24-1 and TRBJ2-3; possibly TRBD2 for D (6 bases). Germline V gene sequence: CDR1 KGHDR, CDR2 SFDVKD. CDR3 length equals 15 residues. Trimming left V 3 bases short and J 2 bases short, with 11 bases between. The CDR3 DNA reads TGTGCCACCAGTGATCAGGAGGGTCCCACAGATACGCAGTATTTT. It yields the protein CATSDQEGPTDTQYF.

This clone was counted only a few times. The chain combines TRBV19 with TRBJ1-4, with a weak D call TRBD1 (6 bases). The length of the CDR3 is 16 residues. Germline V gene data show CDR1 as LNHDA and CDR2 as SQIVND (reference sequence). Trimming stripped 5 bases from V and 5 bases from J, with 18 bases between. Written as DNA, the CDR3 is TGTGCCAGTAGTCACATCTACAGGGATCCGAATGAAAAACTGTTTTTT. Protein: CASSHIYRDPNEKLFF.

The V and J genes are TRBV4-2 and TRBJ1-4, with 7 bases matching TRBD1. The CDR3 extends over 14 amino acids. The V gene end was trimmed by 6 bases and the J gene end by 7 bases; junction bases not matched to a gene: 8. Germline values: CDR1 LGHNA, CDR2 YNFKEQ. The CDR3 bases are TGTGCCAGCAGACAGACAGGGATGGGTGAAAAACTGTTTTTT. Its protein product is CASRQTGMGEKLFF.